The clone carrying this TCR beta chain was counted at least ten times. The antigen is unknown. TCRdb re-derived calls from the PCR reads in MiXCR, one entry per CDR3 protein. This table holds over 85,000 distinct CDR3 sequences, 21% found once. The CDR3 contains 13 residues. The germline V and J ends were trimmed by 2 bases and 7 bases, with 11 bases remaining between them. The V gene's germline CDR1 is SEHNR and CDR2 FQNEAQ (reference sequence). This entry is derived from a study of molecular identifiers for immune sequencing clone quantification. Libraries from naive CD8 cells were generated from 20,000 to 1,000,000 sorted cells (with 10%, 30% or 50% RNA). Points from the study as a whole: Jurkat TCR RNA spiked in from one cell could reportedly be detected among some 980,000 naive cells.

J is TRBJ1-1 and V is TRBV7-9; the D is unclear. The receptor comes from a human donor in good health. Some libraries in this study had Jurkat cell RNA spiked in. What was sequenced was naive CD8+ T cells from blood, with Jurkat cell RNA spiked in. Noted subset: FACS-sorted CD8+CD4-CCR7+CD45RA+ naive T cells. Here the CDR3 DNA reads TGTGCCAGCAGCTTAATCCCAGTGAATGAAGCTTTCTTT. Translating it yields CASSLIPVNEAFF.